Listed here are 23 T cell receptor beta chains from one sample, sequenced in a study of CD8 T cells in Susac syndrome (dated by TCRdb to the late 2010s). Libraries were constructed by the immunoSEQ multiplex PCR assay. RNA was extracted with the RNeasy kit and roughly 0.45 to 1 ug was reverse transcribed using random hexamers. TCRdb passed the public sequencing reads through fastp at Q25 and MiXCR, retaining productive beta sequences. Identical CDR3 proteins give one entry, which carries the most common genes and DNA. This sample holds about 210,000 distinct CDR3 sequences; 95% were observed only once. The ten largest clonotypes hold roughly 0.1% of the sample. The material sequenced was CD4+ T cells from PBMCs. Receptor source: a human donor with multiple sclerosis.

As regards this clonotype: A read error may account for a junction end that differs from germline. The chain joins TRBV20-1 to TRBJ2-7, with D unresolved. The CDR3 length is 13 residues. Germline V lookup: CDR1 DFQATT, CDR2 SNEGSKA (reference sequence). CDR3 in DNA: TGCAGTGCCAGAGATGGCAGATTCTACGAGCAGTACTTC. Its translation is CSARDGRFYEQYF.

The genes are TRBV9 and TRBJ1-2, with D uncertain. Trimming left V 0 bases short and J 1 base short, with 16 bases between. CDR1 is SGDLS and CDR2 is YYNGEE in the germline V gene. This CDR3 is built from 17 residues. The CDR3 here is CASSVEARAAGNYGYTF. The CDR3 bases are TGTGCCAGCAGCGTAGAAGCTCGGGCTGCCGGTAACTATGGCTACACCTTC.

The genes are TRBV12-3 or TRBV12-4 and TRBJ1-5; no clear D gene. V was clipped by 0 bases and J by 1 base, with 10 bases between them. CDR3 size: 16 residues. The CDR3 region is CASSLAAGWSNQPQHF. For the CDR3, the DNA is TGTGCCAGCAGTTTAGCTGCGGGATGGAGCAATCAGCCCCAGCATTTT.

This clonotype appeared a single time. CDR3 coding DNA: TGTGCCTGGAGTGTCGAGACAGGGCTACATCAGCCCCAGCATTTT. Residues: CAWSVETGLHQPQHF. The V gene is TRBV30, the J gene TRBJ1-5; 7 bases fit TRBD1. The CDR3 totals 15 residues. CDR1 is GTSNPN and CDR2 is SVGIG in the germline V gene (reference sequence). Trimming cost V 0 bases and J 5 bases; bases outside gene matches: 7.

The chain has TRBV20-1 and TRBJ2-1; D may be TRBD2 (6 bases). Between the trimmed V and J ends, which lost 6 bases and 10 bases, there was a span of 16 bases. Germline V CDR1 and CDR2: DFQATT, SNEGSKA (reference sequence). CDR3 length equals 12 residues. The CDR3: CSAPRDQREQFF. The CDR3 nucleotides read TGCAGTGCGCCGCGGGACCAGAGGGAGCAGTTCTTC.

V is TRBV3-1 and J is TRBJ2-2; D is unclear. CDR1 LGHDT and CDR2 YNNKEL come from the germline V gene (reference sequence). Between the trimmed V and J ends, which lost 1 base and 4 bases, there was a span of 13 bases. This CDR3 comprises 16 residues. The CDR3 sequence: CASSQALSGSTGELFF. CDR3 coding DNA: TGTGCCAGCAGCCAAGCGTTATCCGGGTCCACCGGGGAGCTGTTTTTT.

The chain links TRBV7-3 to TRBJ1-1; no definite D call. The germline gives CDR1 SGHTA, CDR2 FQGTGA. V was shortened by 2 bases and J by 1 base, with 5 bases between the two germline ends. This CDR3 is built from 13 residues. As DNA, the CDR3 is TGTGCCAGCAGCTTATGGTGGAACACTGAAGCTTTCTTT. Translated, it gives CASSLWWNTEAFF.

The chain couples TRBV13 to TRBJ1-2; 8 bases match TRBD1. J gave up 8 bases and V 4 bases, and 6 bases lay outside the gene matches. The CDR3 is made up of 13 amino acids. Germline V lookup: CDR1 PRHDT, CDR2 FYEKMQ (reference sequence). The CDR3 sequence is CASSSDRAGGYTF. CDR3 nucleotide sequence: TGTGCCAGCAGCTCGGACAGGGCCGGCGGCTACACCTTC.

This chain joins TRBV29-1 and TRBJ1-4; 7 bases match TRBD1. The CDR3 runs to 15 residues. The ends lost 4 bases at V and 3 bases at J; junction bases unmatched: 8. Looked up from germline, CDR1 is SQVTM and CDR2 is ANQGSEA. The CDR3 spells CSVGVTGAPNEKLFF. CDR3 nucleotides: TGCAGCGTTGGGGTAACAGGGGCTCCTAATGAAAAACTGTTTTTT.

This clonotype was detected only once. This sequence joins TRBV20-1 and TRBJ1-2; unclear D gene. CDR3 length: 11 residues. V was clipped by 4 bases and J by 2 bases, with 5 bases between them. The germline CDR1 and CDR2 sequences are DFQATT and SNEGSKA (reference sequence). CDR3 DNA sequence: TGCAGTGCTAATCTGAACTATGGCTACACCTTC. This translates into CSANLNYGYTF.

As DNA, the CDR3 is TGCGCCAGCAGCTTGGCCCTTAGCGGGGAGACCCAGTACTTC. Encoded protein: CASSLALSGETQYF. The chain couples TRBV5-1 to TRBJ2-5, with 7 bases identical to TRBD2. Germline assignment: CDR1 SGHRS and CDR2 YFSETQ. The CDR3 runs 14 residues. The V and J ends lost 0 bases and 5 bases, in that order; junction bases with no gene match: 4. Using reference TRBV5-1 and TRBJ2-5 for the parts outside the CDR3, the full variable domain is KAGVTQTPRYLIKTRGQQVTLSCSPISGHRSVSWYQQTPGQGLQFLFEYFSETQRNKGNFPGRFSGRQFSNSRSEMNVSTLELGDSALYLCASSLALSGETQYFGPGTRLLVL.

In DNA form, the CDR3 reads TGCAGTGCTAGGGTGACTAGCGGGAGCGAATTGGATACGCAGTATTTT. Residues: CSARVTSGSELDTQYF. The chain links TRBV20-1 to TRBJ2-3, with TRBD2 identical over 12 bases. J gave up 6 bases and V 3 bases, and 10 bases lay outside the gene matches. This CDR3 spans 16 amino acids. Germline-derived CDR1 and CDR2 are DFQATT and SNEGSKA (reference sequence).

The chain has TRBV27 and TRBJ2-7; D may be TRBD2 (6 bases). The CDR3 totals 13 residues. Trimming took 5 bases from V and 3 from J, leaving 11 bases between them. Per germline, CDR1 MNHEY and CDR2 SMNVEV (reference sequence). In nucleotides, the CDR3 is TGTGCCAGCAGTGCTGTGACTAGCTACGAGCAGTACTTC. This sequence encodes CASSAVTSYEQYF.

The rearrangement joins TRBV3-1 to TRBJ2-5; the match to TRBD2 covers 13 bases. From germline, CDR1 is LGHDT and CDR2 YNNKEL (reference sequence). CDR3 length: 16 residues. Germline trimming cut 2 bases from V and 4 bases from J; bases unmatched to any gene: 4. In DNA, the CDR3 is TGTGCCAGCAGCCAAATGGGACTAGCGGGAAGAGAGACCCAGTACTTC. Residues: CASSQMGLAGRETQYF.

V is TRBV15 and J is TRBJ2-7; D is possibly TRBD1 (6 bases). Per the germline V gene, CDR1 is LNHNV and CDR2 is YYDKDF (reference sequence). Between the trimmed V and J ends, which lost 4 bases and 6 bases, there was a span of 16 bases. This CDR3 spans 14 amino acids. The CDR3 spells CATSNLKGVIEQYF. For the CDR3, the DNA is TGTGCCACCAGCAATTTAAAGGGGGTCATCGAGCAGTACTTC.

The chain has TRBV29-1 and TRBJ1-1; tentatively, D is TRBD1 (6 bases). The CDR3 totals 13 residues. Germline V lookup: CDR1 SQVTM, CDR2 ANQGSEA. Trimming removed 7 bases from V and 2 bases from J, with 14 bases in between. CDR3 nucleotides: TGCAGCGGGGGGCAGGGGCCCAACACTGAAGCTTTCTTT. Amino acids: CSGGQGPNTEAFF.

About this clonotype itself: One end of the junction fails to match germline, which may point to a read error. The V call is TRBV12-3 or TRBV12-4, the J call TRBJ2-7; the D call may be TRBD1 or TRBD2 (5 bases each). This CDR3 comprises 14 residues. In nucleotides, the CDR3 is TGTGCCAGCAGTCCGCTCGGGGCCTCCCACGAGCAGTACTTC. It encodes CASSPLGASHEQYF.

The chain has TRBV3-1 and TRBJ2-6; D could derive from TRBD1 or TRBD2 (5 bases each). The CDR3 sequence is 18 residues long. Germline V gene data show CDR1 as LGHDT and CDR2 as YNNKEL (reference sequence). Trimming stripped 0 bases from V and 0 bases from J, with 12 bases between. The DNA for the CDR3 is TGTGCCAGCAGCCAAGATTTGGGGACGGGCTCTGGGGCCAACGTCCTGACTTTC. It yields the protein CASSQDLGTGSGANVLTF.

The chain combines TRBV7-2 with TRBJ2-3; 8 bases are shared with TRBD1. The CDR3 consists of 15 residues. V was pared by 1 base and J by 4 bases, with 4 bases of the junction left unmatched. Germline V gene sequence: CDR1 SGHTA, CDR2 FQGNSA. Here the CDR3 reads CASSLGRRGPDTQYF. The CDR3 region has the DNA TGTGCCAGCAGCTTAGGGCGCAGGGGGCCAGATACGCAGTATTTT.

This sequence joins TRBV29-1 and TRBJ2-2, with TRBD1 as a possible D gene (7 bases). With 6 bases removed from V and 4 bases from J, the gap between germline ends came to 18 bases. Germline V gene lookup returns CDR1 SQVTM and CDR2 ANQGSEA. CDR3 length equals 15 residues. The CDR3 bases are TGCAGCGTCGGAAAGGGGGCCGGGGGCACCGGGGAGCTGTTTTTT. Translated, it gives CSVGKGAGGTGELFF.

The V and J genes are TRBV4-1 and TRBJ2-6; D gene unclear. Germline V gives CDR1 MGHRA, CDR2 YSYEKL. V was clipped by 9 bases and J by 2 bases, with 8 bases between them. This CDR3 region has 13 residues. As DNA, the CDR3 is TGCGCCAGTAGCAAGCCTGGGGCCAACGTCCTGACTTTC. Protein: CASSKPGANVLTF.

The chain's CDR3 is CATSGTPGQGANEQFF. The CDR3 DNA reads as TGTGCCACCAGTGGGACCCCGGGACAGGGGGCAAATGAGCAGTTCTTC. The chain recombines TRBV24-1 with TRBJ2-1, with 12 bases that match TRBD1. The germline CDR1 and CDR2 sequences are KGHDR and SFDVKD. The CDR3 totals 16 residues. J was trimmed by 7 bases and V by 5 bases; bases with no gene match: 8.

V gene TRBV15 combines with J gene TRBJ1-4; D gene unclear. Per germline, CDR1 LNHNV and CDR2 YYDKDF (reference sequence). The CDR3 contains 13 residues. With 0 bases removed from V and 7 bases from J, the gap between germline ends came to 6 bases. In DNA, the CDR3 is TGTGCCACCAGCAGAGAAAGGGCTGAAAAACTGTTTTTT. The encoded protein is CATSRERAEKLFF.